A single sample is the source of the 7 T cell receptor beta chains below, sequenced in a study of CD8 T cells in ankylosing spondylitis. Study outcomes and limitations: In ankylosing spondylitis blood, a motif of roughly 8 highly homologous TCR beta variants appeared characteristic.

A single record per CDR3 protein comes from TCRdb applying MiXCR to the 5' RACE reads. There are around 770,000 distinct CDR3 sequences in the sample; around 19% occur only once, and 19% lies in the top ten. Which antigens these TCRs recognize remains unknown. Sequencing was done on a sample of blood, either unsorted or a sorted T cell fraction (not recorded which). The source of these receptors is a male donor with ankylosing spondylitis.

Many counts were recorded for this clonotype. The rearrangement joins TRBV12-3 or TRBV12-4 to TRBJ2-7; D gene ambiguous. The CDR3 sequence is 11 residues long. Trimming cost V 2 bases and J 6 bases, with 5 bases left between them. CDR3 sequence (DNA): TGTGCCAGCAGTTTAATAGGCGAGCAGTACTTC. Its translation is CASSLIGEQYF.

The rearrangement uses TRBV20-1 and TRBJ1-2; possible D gene TRBD1, 5 bases. Germline V lookup: CDR1 DFQATT, CDR2 SNEGSKA (reference sequence). The CDR3 contains 16 residues. V was cut by 3 bases and J by 3 bases, with 20 bases left in between. CDR3 loop: CSASSGILSGDYGYTF. CDR3 nucleotides: TGCAGTGCTAGCTCAGGGATTCTATCGGGGGACTATGGCTACACCTTC.

This chain links TRBV12-3 or TRBV12-4 with TRBJ2-7, with 9 bases that match TRBD1. V lost 6 bases to trimming and J lost 2 bases; unmatched junction nucleotides: 8. CDR3 size: 15 residues. CDR3 DNA: TGTGCCAGCAGCCGGGGACAGGGAAAGACCTACGAGCAGTACTTC. This encodes CASSRGQGKTYEQYF.

This sequence joins TRBV12-3 or TRBV12-4 and TRBJ1-5; maybe TRBD1 (6 bases). V lost 1 base, J lost 3 bases, and 10 bases lay in between. This CDR3 contains 15 residues. This CDR3 reads CASSLGGTNNQPQHF. CDR3 coding DNA: TGTGCCAGCAGTTTAGGGGGGACAAACAATCAGCCCCAGCATTTT.

The table lists this clonotype with a few counts. This chain joins TRBV7-9 and TRBJ2-1; 7 bases fit TRBD2. Losses at the gene ends were 5 bases for V and 4 bases for J; bases not matched to a gene: 11. There are 16 residues in the CDR3. Germline assignment: CDR1 SEHNR and CDR2 FQNEAQ (reference sequence). The CDR3 is CASSPTAGVGYNEQFF. In DNA, the CDR3 is TGTGCCAGCAGCCCCACCGCGGGAGTTGGTTACAATGAGCAGTTCTTC.

This clonotype was detected many times. In nucleotides, the CDR3 is TGTGCCAGCAGCGTCCACAGGGAACGCTACGAGCAGTACTTC. Encoded protein: CASSVHRERYEQYF. J is TRBJ2-7 and V is TRBV25-1, with D possibly being TRBD1 (6 bases). Germline lookup yields CDR1 MGHDK and CDR2 SYGVNS. This CDR3 has 14 amino acids. Trimming pared 6 bases from V and 3 bases from J, leaving 15 bases between.

The V and J genes are TRBV20-1 and TRBJ1-1, with D perhaps matching TRBD1 (5 bases). Trimming shortened V by 1 base and J by 3 bases, and 24 bases separated the two germline ends. Germline V gene lookup returns CDR1 DFQATT and CDR2 SNEGSKA (reference sequence). The CDR3 has 18 residues. CDR3 protein: CSARGAGRVELRYTEAFF. CDR3 sequence (DNA): TGCAGTGCTAGAGGCGCAGGGAGGGTGGAATTGCGCTACACTGAAGCTTTCTTT.